This T cell receptor beta chain was retrieved from a study of blood T cell repertoires in COVID-19. Whole-study context: COVID-19 samples collected from the United States, Italy and Spain covered acute and convalescent phases.

Profiling relied on immunoSEQ multiplex PCR, and the TCRdb table lists in-frame clones only, not all of them. The table includes 71,000 or so clones, roughly 87% detected once. The V gene's germline CDR1 is SGHRS and CDR2 YFSETQ. V lost 4 bases and J lost 2; bases outside the gene matches: 2. The CDR3 is 13 amino acids. Sequencing input: peripheral blood. This clonotype originated in a man in his fifties or sixties with acute or convalescent COVID-19. The chain joins TRBV5-1 to TRBJ2-5; 7 bases line up with TRBD1. The CDR3 nucleotides read TGCGCCAGCAGCGGGGGACAGCAAGAGACCCAGTACTTC. Amino acid sequence: CASSGGQQETQYF.